The 24 T cell receptor beta chains listed next were all sequenced from one sample in a study of naive and memory T cell subsets. Study conclusions and caveats: Naive repertoires, especially CD8, held a few larger clonotypes, possibly memory cells re-expressing CD45RA.

For these receptors, no antigen is known. The beta constant-region primer was an equimolar mix of two oligonucleotides covering TRBC1 and TRBC2. Ligated cDNA was amplified by four rounds of PCR with nested alpha and beta constant-region primers and SP2. TCRdb reprocessed the UMI-ligation and nested PCR reads via MiXCR and lists one record per CDR3 protein. The sample holds some 110,000 distinct CDR3 sequences, more than 14% seen once. Sequencing was carried out using naive CD8+ T cells from blood. The source is a human donor in good health.

To note about this clonotype: Being one base from a much bigger clone, this may be a read error. The chain is built from TRBV12-3 or TRBV12-4 and TRBJ2-5, with D possibly being TRBD1 (6 bases). Trimming removed 6 bases at V and 5 bases at J, with 13 bases between. CDR3 length equals 13 residues. CDR3 sequence reads: CASRHRERETQYF. In DNA, the CDR3 is TGTGCCAGCAGACACAGGGAGAGGGAGACCCAGTACTTC.

This clonotype has only a few counts. The J gene is TRBJ2-5, the V gene TRBV20-1, with D possibly being TRBD1 (6 bases). CDR1 is DFQATT and CDR2 is SNEGSKA in the germline V gene (reference sequence). CDR3 length: 13 amino acids. The germline V and J ends were trimmed by 4 bases and 7 bases, with 16 bases remaining between them. CDR3 DNA sequence: TGCAGTGCTACGGACAGCTCCCGTGGGACCCAGTACTTC. The encoded protein is CSATDSSRGTQYF.

This sequence joins TRBV19 and TRBJ1-2, with TRBD1 matching 7 bases. Germline CDR1 LNHDA, CDR2 SQIVND (reference sequence). V was pared by 7 bases and J by 2 bases, with 7 bases of the junction left unmatched. The CDR3 has 14 residues. The CDR3 sequence is CASNDRVGNYGYTF. The DNA of the CDR3 is TGTGCCAGTAACGACAGGGTCGGGAACTATGGCTACACCTTC.

This clonotype turned up a few times. The chain is built from TRBV10-3 and TRBJ2-7, with D maybe TRBD1 (6 bases). Germline CDR1 reads ENHRY; CDR2 reads SYGVKD. CDR3 length: 15 residues. The V end lost 1 base, the J end lost 2 bases, and 12 bases lay between the germline ends. Here the CDR3 reads CAISELAGAAYEQYF. The CDR3 coding sequence is TGTGCCATCAGTGAGTTGGCAGGGGCTGCCTACGAGCAGTACTTC.

J is TRBJ2-1 and V is TRBV30, with TRBD2 matching over 7 bases. Germline lookup yields CDR1 GTSNPN and CDR2 SVGIG (reference sequence). V was pared by 0 bases and J by 3 bases, with 5 bases of the junction left unmatched. The CDR3 has 15 residues. The CDR3 protein is CAWSVGEGLYNEQFF. The CDR3 DNA follows: TGTGCCTGGAGTGTGGGGGAGGGCCTCTACAATGAGCAGTTCTTC.

The chain is built from TRBV29-1 and TRBJ2-1; D possibly matches TRBD1 or TRBD2 (5 bases each). The CDR3 is 11 residues long. The ends were cut back, 3 bases at V and 7 bases at J, with 7 bases in the middle. The germline CDR1 and CDR2 sequences are SQVTM and ANQGSEA. CDR3 in amino acids: CSVEGVNEQFF. The CDR3 bases are TGCAGCGTTGAGGGGGTTAATGAGCAGTTCTTC.

The chain carries TRBV7-9 and TRBJ2-1; 10 bases align to TRBD2. This CDR3 has 16 amino acids. V shed 3 bases, J shed 4 bases, and the junction held 6 bases outside the gene matches. Germline V gene data show CDR1 as SEHNR and CDR2 as FQNEAQ (reference sequence). The CDR3 sequence: CASSFPIAGGYNEQFF. CDR3 coding DNA: TGTGCCAGCAGCTTTCCAATAGCGGGGGGATACAATGAGCAGTTCTTC.

Only a few counts were recorded for this clonotype. J is TRBJ1-2 and V is TRBV4-1; D is perhaps TRBD1 (6 bases). The germline V gene has CDR1 MGHRA and CDR2 YSYEKL. V shed 0 bases and J shed 8 bases, with 13 bases lying between them. This CDR3 contains 14 residues. The CDR3 reads CASSQDNRAGGYTF. The CDR3 coding sequence is TGCGCCAGCAGCCAAGACAACAGGGCGGGGGGCTACACCTTC.

This clonotype was detected a few times. This chain connects TRBV12-5 to TRBJ1-1; D is unclear. This CDR3 contains 12 residues. V was cut by 3 bases and J by 6 bases, with 8 bases left in between. Germline CDR1 reads LGHNT; CDR2 reads FRNRAP. Here the CDR3 DNA reads TGTGCTAGTGGTTTAAGTCGGGCTGAAGCTTTCTTT. It is translated as CASGLSRAEAFF.

In this sample, this clonotype turned up a few times. This chain uses TRBV4-3 with TRBJ2-3; D gene uncertain. Trimming removed 0 bases at V and 2 bases at J, with 9 bases between. The CDR3 length is 15 residues. Germline V gene sequence: CDR1 LGHNA, CDR2 YSLEER. The CDR3 DNA sequence: TGCGCCAGCAGCCAAGAACCGGCCACCACAGATACGCAGTATTTT. Translation gives CASSQEPATTDTQYF.

This clonotype was recorded at least ten times. This chain links TRBV19 with TRBJ2-1; the D gene is possibly TRBD2 (6 bases). The V gene lost 5 bases and the J gene lost 10 bases, with 12 bases spanning the gap. From germline, CDR1 is LNHDA and CDR2 SQIVND (reference sequence). The CDR3 totals 12 residues. The CDR3 DNA follows: TGTGCCAGTAGTCCGGGACTCTCGGAGCAGTTCTTC. The encoded protein is CASSPGLSEQFF. Based on the CDR3 plus reference TRBV19 and TRBJ2-1, the full variable domain is DGGITQSPKYLFRKEGQNVTLSCEQNLNHDAMYWYRQDPGQGLRLIYYSQIVNDFQKGDIAEGYSVSREKKESFPLTVTSAQKNPTAFYLCASSPGLSEQFFGPGTRLTVL.

The rearrangement uses TRBV29-1 and TRBJ1-1; the D gene is possibly TRBD1 (6 bases). Germline CDR1 reads SQVTM; CDR2 reads ANQGSEA. The CDR3 is made up of 15 amino acids. The V end lost 3 bases, the J end lost 0 bases, and 14 bases lay between the germline ends. The DNA of the CDR3 is TGCAGCGTTGAGGGGGCCGGGGGAATGAACACTGAAGCTTTCTTT. Protein: CSVEGAGGMNTEAFF. Using reference TRBV29-1 and TRBJ1-1 for the parts outside the CDR3, the full variable domain is SAVISQKPSRDICQRGTSLTIQCQVDSQVTMMFWYRQQPGQSLTLIATANQGSEATYESGFVIDKFPISRPNLTFSTLTVSNMSPEDSSIYLCSVEGAGGMNTEAFFGQGTRLTVV.

The chain carries TRBV20-1 and TRBJ2-7; D is unclear. The CDR3 spans 13 residues. V lost 3 bases and J lost 3, with 12 bases in between. The germline V gene encodes CDR1 DFQATT and CDR2 SNEGSKA (reference sequence). CDR3 amino acids: CSARGRLNYEQYF. The CDR3, as DNA: TGCAGTGCTAGGGGCAGATTAAACTACGAGCAGTACTTC.

This clonotype has a handful of counts. This chain connects TRBV7-9 to TRBJ1-2; 8 nucleotides line up with TRBD1. After removal of 4 bases from V and 8 bases from J, the junction contained 9 bases not matched to a gene. The germline V gene encodes CDR1 SEHNR and CDR2 FQNEAQ (reference sequence). CDR3 length: 14 residues. The CDR3 loop is CASSSIGTGHGYTF. As DNA, the CDR3 is TGTGCCAGCAGCTCTATTGGGACAGGTCACGGCTACACCTTC.

This clonotype was counted only a few times. The genes are TRBV10-3 and TRBJ1-1; D unresolved. The CDR3 spans 13 residues. Germline-derived CDR1 and CDR2 are ENHRY and SYGVKD. V was trimmed by 2 bases and J by 8 bases, leaving 12 bases between them. CDR3 residues: CAISERASLEAFF. As DNA, the CDR3 is TGTGCCATCAGTGAGAGGGCGTCCTTGGAAGCTTTCTTT.

This clonotype was observed a handful of times. The V gene is TRBV13, the J gene TRBJ1-1; D is undetermined. The CDR3 extends over 15 amino acids. The germline V and J ends were trimmed by 0 bases and 4 bases, with 12 bases remaining between them. In germline, CDR1 is PRHDT, CDR2 FYEKMQ (reference sequence). The CDR3 DNA reads TGTGCCAGCAGCTTAGGACGTGCTTATGGCACTGAAGCTTTCTTT. Encoded protein: CASSLGRAYGTEAFF.

This chain joins TRBV14 and TRBJ2-5; 8 bases map to TRBD2. V lost 1 base and J lost 4; bases outside the gene matches: 2. Germline V lookup: CDR1 SGHDN, CDR2 FVKESK. The length of the CDR3 is 14 residues. CDR3 coding DNA: TGTGCCAGCAGCCAAGGTCTAGCGGGAGAGACCCAGTACTTC. Amino acids: CASSQGLAGETQYF.

This clonotype came up a few times. V and J are TRBV20-1 and TRBJ2-7; D perhaps matches TRBD2 (6 bases). The CDR3 consists of 15 residues. V was clipped by 0 bases and J by 4 bases, with 16 bases between them. The V gene's germline CDR1 is DFQATT and CDR2 SNEGSKA (reference sequence). In nucleotides, the CDR3 is TGCAGTGCTAGAGATACGGCTAGCGCAGGGTACGAGCAGTACTTC. It codes for CSARDTASAGYEQYF.

This sequence joins TRBV11-2 and TRBJ2-1; D is uncertain. Trimming cost V 4 bases and J 4 bases, with 11 bases left between them. The CDR3 is made up of 14 amino acids. CDR1 is SGHAT and CDR2 is FQNNGV in the germline V gene. The CDR3 nucleotides are TGTGCCAGCAGCTCAGGCTCAGAATACAATGAGCAGTTCTTC. Amino acid sequence: CASSSGSEYNEQFF.

This clonotype has only a few counts. The chain carries TRBV10-3 and TRBJ1-1, with D unresolved. Trimming took off 3 bases at V and 0 bases at J, with 5 bases between the two ends. This CDR3 is 13 amino acids long. Germline CDR1 reads ENHRY; CDR2 reads SYGVKD. CDR3 sequence reads: CAISDGLNTEAFF. CDR3 coding DNA: TGTGCCATCAGTGACGGGTTGAACACTGAAGCTTTCTTT.

This clonotype occurred many times. V gene TRBV27 combines with J gene TRBJ2-3; no firm D call. The CDR3 loop spans 13 amino acids. V lost 4 bases to trimming and J lost 2 bases, with 7 bases between them. Germline V gene lookup returns CDR1 MNHEY and CDR2 SMNVEV (reference sequence). CDR3 protein: CASSSASTDTQYF. CDR3 nucleotides: TGTGCCAGCAGTTCAGCTTCCACAGATACGCAGTATTTT.

In its sample, this clonotype was seen many times. The chain is built from TRBV6-5 and TRBJ2-2; 7 bases match TRBD2. Germline values: CDR1 MNHEY, CDR2 SVGAGI. CDR3 length: 15 amino acids. After removal of 5 bases from V and 0 bases from J, the junction contained 3 bases not matched to a gene. The CDR3 is CASSPSGTNTGELFF. The CDR3 DNA is TGTGCCAGCAGTCCCAGCGGGACGAACACCGGGGAGCTGTTTTTT.

The rearrangement uses TRBV6-6 and TRBJ1-2; D perhaps matches TRBD1 (5 bases). V lost 4 bases to trimming and J lost 0 bases, with 9 bases between them. From germline, CDR1 is MNHNY and CDR2 SVGAGI (reference sequence). This CDR3 region has 14 residues. CDR3 bases: TGTGCCAGCAGTTGGACATACTCTAACTATGGCTACACCTTC. Its protein product is CASSWTYSNYGYTF.

The rearrangement joins TRBV7-9 to TRBJ1-4, with D possibly matching TRBD1 (6 bases). V gave up 5 bases and J gave up 8 bases, with 27 bases separating them. The CDR3 covers 18 residues. In germline, CDR1 is SEHNR, CDR2 FQNEAQ (reference sequence). CDR3 bases: TGTGCCAGCAGCCCTGGCCTTAGACAGGCAGTTTCGGTCGAAAAACTGTTTTTT. This translates into CASSPGLRQAVSVEKLFF.